A single sample gave rise to the 8 T cell receptor beta chains below, sequenced in a study of CD8+ T cells in alopecia areata. TCR sequencing used cDNA made by reverse transcription of extracted RNA. The assay was immunoSEQ multiplex PCR, and TCRdb's table has in-frame clones only and misses some. The data show 150,000 to 200,000 clones, with roughly 60% seen just once and under 5.5% held by the top ten. The sample comprised CD4+ T cells sorted from blood. The receptors were sampled from a human donor in good health.

The chain carries TRBV28 and TRBJ2-7; 9 positions match TRBD1. Germline lookup yields CDR1 MDHEN and CDR2 SYDVKM. This CDR3 spans 15 amino acids. V shed 8 bases, J shed 6 bases, and the junction held 14 bases outside the gene matches. The CDR3: CASLSLTGTGSEQYF. The CDR3 nucleotides are TGTGCCAGCTTATCCCTAACCGGGACAGGGAGCGAGCAGTACTTC.

This chain joins TRBV29-1 and TRBJ2-7, with D tentatively TRBD1 (6 bases). The length of the CDR3 is 12 residues. The V gene lost 4 bases and the J gene lost 2 bases, with 9 bases spanning the gap. CDR1 and CDR2 from the germline V gene are SQVTM and ANQGSEA. This CDR3 reads CSVGQVAYEQYF. CDR3 DNA: TGCAGCGTTGGACAGGTTGCCTACGAGCAGTACTTC.

The chain carries TRBV25-1 and TRBJ2-4; possibly TRBD2 for D (5 bases). The length of the CDR3 is 14 residues. V was shortened by 5 bases and J by 9 bases, with 17 bases between the two germline ends. Per germline, CDR1 MGHDK and CDR2 SYGVNS. This CDR3 is CASSPIRDYGIQYF. In DNA, the CDR3 is TGTGCCAGCAGTCCGATACGAGACTACGGCATTCAGTACTTC.

The chain carries TRBV11-1 and TRBJ1-1; D is undetermined. V was pared by 7 bases and J by 1 base, with 13 bases between. CDR1 is SGHAT and CDR2 is FQDESV in the germline V gene (reference sequence). The CDR3 is 14 residues long. The CDR3 DNA is TGTGCCAGCATAGGAAAAGGAGGGAACACTGAAGCTTTCTTT. This codes for CASIGKGGNTEAFF.

The rearrangement joins TRBV29-1 to TRBJ1-1; D remains ambiguous. Germline V gene sequence: CDR1 SQVTM, CDR2 ANQGSEA. V dropped 5 bases and J dropped 1 base, with 8 bases sitting between them. The CDR3 is 12 amino acids. The CDR3 loop is CSVTTWNTEAFF. In DNA, the CDR3 is TGCAGCGTTACCACCTGGAACACTGAAGCTTTCTTT. Full variable domain (rest looked up from reference TRBV29-1 and TRBJ1-1): SAVISQKPSRDICQRGTSLTIQCQVDSQVTMMFWYRQQPGQSLTLIATANQGSEATYESGFVIDKFPISRPNLTFSTLTVSNMSPEDSSIYLCSVTTWNTEAFFGQGTRLTVV.

This clone was observed once. This chain links TRBV7-2 with TRBJ2-5; possibly TRBD2 for D (6 bases). V lost 2 bases and J lost 2, with 9 bases in between. Germline V CDR1 and CDR2: SGHTA, FQGNSA. The CDR3 extends over 14 amino acids. The CDR3 bases are TGTGCCAGCAGCTTATTTCGGGGGCAAGAGACCCAGTACTTC. Translating it yields CASSLFRGQETQYF. The full variable domain, its missing parts supplied by reference TRBV7-2 and TRBJ2-5, is GAGVSQSPSNKVTEKGKDVELRCDPISGHTALYWYRQSLGQGLEFLIYFQGNSAPDKSGLPSDRFSAERTGGSVSTLTIQRTQQEDSAVYLCASSLFRGQETQYFGPGTRLLVL.

Only one count was recorded for this clone. The rearrangement uses TRBV15 and TRBJ2-1; D may correspond to TRBD1 or TRBD2 (5 bases each). CDR1 is LNHNV, CDR2 YYDKDF, per germline (reference sequence). V lost 0 bases and J 7 bases, leaving 10 bases between the germline ends. The CDR3 length is 14 residues. CDR3 in amino acids: CATSRDLEGNEQFF. The CDR3, as DNA: TGTGCCACCAGCAGAGATCTCGAGGGGAATGAGCAGTTCTTC.

This clone came up a few times. In the same sample, other DNA sequences code for this CDR3. The chain joins TRBV18 to TRBJ2-7; the D is unclear. The CDR3 covers 13 residues. V was pared by 2 bases and J by 6 bases, with 11 bases between. Germline V gives CDR1 KGHSH, CDR2 LQKENI. CDR3 bases: TGTGCCAGCTCACCAAATACCGGTCGCGAGCAGTACTTC. This translates into CASSPNTGREQYF.